This TCR beta chain appears in the sequencing data of a study of blood T cell repertoires in COVID-19. Study summary: The United States, Italy and Spain supplied acute and convalescent COVID-19 samples. Nucleic acid was either cDNA or gDNA, and it came from T cells, B-cell-depleted T cells, or PBMCs.

With regard to this clone: The germline gene is not matched at one end of the junction; a read error may be the cause.

Germline CDR1 reads MNHNS; CDR2 reads SASEGT. The CDR3 loop spans 15 amino acids. The authors' processing: Quantification of nucleated cells was approximated via reference gene primer amplification. Repertoires were generated with immunoSEQ multiplex PCR, while TCRdb's copy carries only in-frame clones and drops some. That table is the source of V, J and clone size, and D and trimming were worked out from the DNA. This table holds under 450,000 clones, about 91% found once. During active infection, Seattle patients enrolled and were then monitored through disease. Sequencing used peripheral blood. The gene calls are TRBV6-1 and TRBJ2-3, with 9 bases matching TRBD2. The origin of this receptor is a woman aged 40-49 years with COVID-19, enrolled during active disease. This chain's CDR3 is CASREGTSPTDTQYF. The CDR3 DNA is TGTGCCAGCAGAGAAGGGACTAGCCCCACAGATACGCAGTATTTT.